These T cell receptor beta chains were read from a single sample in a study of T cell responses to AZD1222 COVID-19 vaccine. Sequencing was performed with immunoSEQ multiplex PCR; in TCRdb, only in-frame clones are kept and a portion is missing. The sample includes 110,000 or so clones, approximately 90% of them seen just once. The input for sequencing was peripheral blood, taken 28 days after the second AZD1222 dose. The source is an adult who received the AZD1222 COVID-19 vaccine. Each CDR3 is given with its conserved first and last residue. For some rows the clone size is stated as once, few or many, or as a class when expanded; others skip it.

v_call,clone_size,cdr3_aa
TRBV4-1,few,CASSQGAERSYEQYF
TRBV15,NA,CATSRGPNNEQFF
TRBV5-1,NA,CASREQGTNTEAFF
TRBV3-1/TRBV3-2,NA,CASSQGRHNGYTF
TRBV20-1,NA,CSAETSGRQFF
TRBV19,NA,CASSIVAGEGYTF
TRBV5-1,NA,CASSRGPRGFSNQPQHF
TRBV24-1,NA,CATSDVTGSTDTQYF
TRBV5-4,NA,CASRAGGSYEQYF
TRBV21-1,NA,CASSKGDRASTDTQYF
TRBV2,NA,CASSLQVFANTGELFF
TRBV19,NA,CASSKWSGASYEQYF
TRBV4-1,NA,CASSQDGGPPWDTQYF
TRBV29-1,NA,CSVLGGGLDTEAFF
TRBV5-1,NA,CASSLNPGKEETQYF
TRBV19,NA,CASSPGYNYGYTF
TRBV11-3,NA,CASSSGLLNTEAFF
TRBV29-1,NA,CSGHRDRLSNQPQHF
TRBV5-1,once,CASSSLGLAGASYNEQFF
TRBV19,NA,CASSIGGGREQPQHF
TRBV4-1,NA,CASSRGQGATLPYGYTF
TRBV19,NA,CASRSKGRGADTQYF
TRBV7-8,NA,CASSLVGLAGGSPQYF
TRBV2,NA,CASSEGGVKRGYTF
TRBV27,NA,CASSPGQGYEQYF
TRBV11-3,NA,CASSASGRSTGELFF
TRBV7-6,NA,CASSLAWEPSGNTIYF
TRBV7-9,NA,CAILAGALGNEQFF
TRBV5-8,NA,CASSFGAGGSEQFF
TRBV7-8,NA,CASSLIAGGRTGELFF
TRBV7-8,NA,CASSPLAVSSYNEQFF
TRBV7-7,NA,CASSKSGGSTDTQYF
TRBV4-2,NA,CASSQSFPSYNEQFF
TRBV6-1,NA,CASSEVTGVFLPQHF
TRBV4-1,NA,CASSPTGTGNQPQHF
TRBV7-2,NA,CASSLIGVRSTGELFF
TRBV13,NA,CASGLFTGTSGNTIYF
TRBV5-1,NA,CASNQGVSPEQFF
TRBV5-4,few,CASSLVGATNEKLFF
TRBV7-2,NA,CASSSQGRGGSYEQYF
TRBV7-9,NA,CASRGTHEQFF
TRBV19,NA,CASTADRRRGEAFF
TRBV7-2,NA,CASSLIAGPRQVYEQYF
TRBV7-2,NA,CASSALGSSDTQYF
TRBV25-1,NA,CASSDPGQGTIGYTF
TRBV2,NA,CASSQDTAAGSPLHF
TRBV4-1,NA,CASSPIREVQRQPQHF
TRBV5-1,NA,CASSLAARGLNTEAFF
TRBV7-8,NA,CASRVGTSGSYNEQFF
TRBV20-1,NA,CSAAGPYEQYF
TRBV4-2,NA,CASSPQLSHQPQHF
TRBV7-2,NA,CASSLGDSNQPQHF
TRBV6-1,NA,CASTTGIFGEQYF
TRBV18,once,CASSPVGQGTDTQYF
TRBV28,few,CASSLAAGSGGYTF